This entry describes one TCR beta chain. PCR amplification relied on 60 Vbeta primers (plus 13 Jbeta primers). TCRdb's table, derived via immunoSEQ multiplex PCR, lists solely in-frame clones and lacks some. The sample carries roughly 150,000 clones, about two thirds recorded once. This sample stems from a study of cytomegalovirus exposure and HLA in healthy donors. V was clipped by 5 bases and J by 3 bases; unmatched bases: 13. CDR3 size: 16 residues. CDR1 is MNHEY and CDR2 is SMNVEV in the germline V gene (reference sequence). The J gene is TRBJ2-7, the V gene TRBV27; TRBD1 aligns across 7 bases. The material sequenced was PBMCs. This clonotype originated in a man aged 25 to 45 in good health and CMV-seropositive. The DNA of the CDR3 is TGTGCCAGCAGTCTCCGGGACAGTCGGTTGGGCTACGAGCAGTACTTC. Its translation is CASSLRDSRLGYEQYF.